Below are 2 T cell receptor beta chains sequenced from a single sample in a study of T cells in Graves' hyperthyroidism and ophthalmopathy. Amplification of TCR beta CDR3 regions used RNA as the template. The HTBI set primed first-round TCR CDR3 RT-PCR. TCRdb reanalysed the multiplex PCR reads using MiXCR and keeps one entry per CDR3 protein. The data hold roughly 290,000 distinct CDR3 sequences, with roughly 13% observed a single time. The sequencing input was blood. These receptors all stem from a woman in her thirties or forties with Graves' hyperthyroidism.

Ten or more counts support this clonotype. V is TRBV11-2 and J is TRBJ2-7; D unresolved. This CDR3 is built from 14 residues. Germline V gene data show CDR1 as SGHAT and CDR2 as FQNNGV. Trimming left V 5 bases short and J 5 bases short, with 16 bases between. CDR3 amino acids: CASSPWWADNEQYF. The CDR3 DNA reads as TGTGCCAGCAGCCCGTGGTGGGCTGACAACGAGCAGTACTTC.

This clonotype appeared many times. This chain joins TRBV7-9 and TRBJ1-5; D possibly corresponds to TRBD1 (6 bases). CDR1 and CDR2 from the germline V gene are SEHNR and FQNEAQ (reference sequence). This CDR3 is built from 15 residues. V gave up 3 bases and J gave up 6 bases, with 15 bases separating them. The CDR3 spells CASSLATGLFQPQHF. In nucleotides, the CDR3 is TGTGCCAGCAGCTTGGCTACAGGGTTATTTCAGCCCCAGCATTTT.